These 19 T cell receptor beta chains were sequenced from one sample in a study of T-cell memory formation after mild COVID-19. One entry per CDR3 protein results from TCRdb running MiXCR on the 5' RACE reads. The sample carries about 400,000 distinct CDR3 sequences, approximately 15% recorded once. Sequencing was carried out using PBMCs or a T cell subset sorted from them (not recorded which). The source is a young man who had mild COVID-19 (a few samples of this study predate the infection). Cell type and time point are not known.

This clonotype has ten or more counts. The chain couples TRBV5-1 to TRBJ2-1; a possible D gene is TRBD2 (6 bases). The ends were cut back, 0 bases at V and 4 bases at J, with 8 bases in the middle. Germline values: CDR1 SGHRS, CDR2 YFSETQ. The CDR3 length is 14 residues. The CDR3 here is CASSLGGVYNEQFF. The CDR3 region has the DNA TGCGCCAGCAGCTTGGGCGGGGTGTACAATGAGCAGTTCTTC. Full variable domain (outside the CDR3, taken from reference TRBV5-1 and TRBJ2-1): KAGVTQTPRYLIKTRGQQVTLSCSPISGHRSVSWYQQTPGQGLQFLFEYFSETQRNKGNFPGRFSGRQFSNSRSEMNVSTLELGDSALYLCASSLGGVYNEQFFGPGTRLTVL.

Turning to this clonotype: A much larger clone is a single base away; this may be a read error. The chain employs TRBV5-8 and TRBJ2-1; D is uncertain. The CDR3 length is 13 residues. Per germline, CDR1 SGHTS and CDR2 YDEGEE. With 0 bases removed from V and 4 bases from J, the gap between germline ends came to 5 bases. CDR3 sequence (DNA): TGTGCCAGCAGCTTGGAACGATACAATGAGCAGTTCTTC. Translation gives CASSLERYNEQFF.

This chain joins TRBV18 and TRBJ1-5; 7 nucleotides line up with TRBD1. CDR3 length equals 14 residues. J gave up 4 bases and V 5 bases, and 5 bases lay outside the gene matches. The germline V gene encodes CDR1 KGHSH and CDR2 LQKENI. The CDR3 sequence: CASSRQGRNQPQHF. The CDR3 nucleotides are TGTGCCAGCTCAAGACAGGGAAGGAATCAGCCCCAGCATTTT. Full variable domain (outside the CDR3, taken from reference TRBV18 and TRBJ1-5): NAGVMQNPRHLVRRRGQEARLRCSPMKGHSHVYWYRQLPEEGLKFMVYLQKENIIDESGMPKERFSAEFPKEGPSILRIQQVVRGDSAAYFCASSRQGRNQPQHFGDGTRLSIL.

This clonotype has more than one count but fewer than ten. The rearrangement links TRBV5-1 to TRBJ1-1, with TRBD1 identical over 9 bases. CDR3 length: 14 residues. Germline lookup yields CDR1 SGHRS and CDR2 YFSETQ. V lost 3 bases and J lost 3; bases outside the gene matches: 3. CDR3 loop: CASSWDRAYTEAFF. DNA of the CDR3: TGCGCCAGCAGCTGGGACAGGGCTTACACTGAAGCTTTCTTT.

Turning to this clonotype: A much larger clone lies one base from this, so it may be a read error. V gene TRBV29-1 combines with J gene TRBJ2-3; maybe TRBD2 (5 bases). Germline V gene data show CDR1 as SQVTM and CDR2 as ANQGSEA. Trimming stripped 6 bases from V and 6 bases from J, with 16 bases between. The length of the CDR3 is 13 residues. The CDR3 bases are TGCAGCGTGGGTAGACGAGCGGCGGATACGCAGTATTTT. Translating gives CSVGRRAADTQYF.

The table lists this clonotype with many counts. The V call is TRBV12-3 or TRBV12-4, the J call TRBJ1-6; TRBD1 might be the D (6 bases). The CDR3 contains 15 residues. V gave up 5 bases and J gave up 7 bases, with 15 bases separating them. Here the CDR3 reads CASSPRGLGNSPLHF. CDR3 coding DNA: TGTGCCAGCAGTCCGCGGGGGCTGGGAAATTCACCCCTCCACTTT.

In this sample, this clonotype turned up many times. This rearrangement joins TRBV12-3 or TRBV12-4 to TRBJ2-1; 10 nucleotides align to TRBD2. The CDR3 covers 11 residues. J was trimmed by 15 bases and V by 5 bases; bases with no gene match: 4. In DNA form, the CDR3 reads TGTGCCAGCAGTAGCGGGGGGGCCCCGTTCTTC. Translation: CASSSGGAPFF.

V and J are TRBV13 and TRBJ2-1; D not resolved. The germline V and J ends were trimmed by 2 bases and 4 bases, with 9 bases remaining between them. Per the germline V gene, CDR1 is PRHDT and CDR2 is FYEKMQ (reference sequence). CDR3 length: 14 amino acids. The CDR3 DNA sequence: TGTGCCAGCAGCTTATTCGCGGATTACAATGAGCAGTTCTTC. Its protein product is CASSLFADYNEQFF.

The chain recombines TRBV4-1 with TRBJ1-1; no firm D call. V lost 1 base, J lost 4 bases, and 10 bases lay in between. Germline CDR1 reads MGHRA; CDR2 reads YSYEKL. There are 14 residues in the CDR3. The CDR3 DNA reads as TGCGCCAGCAGCCAAGGGGCGGCGGGCACTGAAGCTTTCTTT. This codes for CASSQGAAGTEAFF.

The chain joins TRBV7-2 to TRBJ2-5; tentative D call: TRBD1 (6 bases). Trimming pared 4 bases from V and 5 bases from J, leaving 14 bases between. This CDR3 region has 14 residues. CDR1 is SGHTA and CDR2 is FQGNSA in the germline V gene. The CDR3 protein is CASSWTRGRETQYF. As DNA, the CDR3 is TGTGCCAGCAGCTGGACCAGGGGCCGGGAGACCCAGTACTTC.

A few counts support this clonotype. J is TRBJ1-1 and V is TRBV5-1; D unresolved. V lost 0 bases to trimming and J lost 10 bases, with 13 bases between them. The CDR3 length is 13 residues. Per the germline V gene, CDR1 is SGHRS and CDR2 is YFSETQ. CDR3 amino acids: CASSLAGGWGAFF. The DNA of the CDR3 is TGCGCCAGCAGCTTGGCAGGAGGCTGGGGAGCTTTCTTT.

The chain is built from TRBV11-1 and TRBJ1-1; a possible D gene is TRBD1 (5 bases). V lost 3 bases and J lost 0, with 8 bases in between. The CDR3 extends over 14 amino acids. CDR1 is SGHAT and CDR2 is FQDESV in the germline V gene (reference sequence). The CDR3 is CASSLTVLNTEAFF. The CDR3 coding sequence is TGTGCCAGCAGCTTGACAGTTTTGAACACTGAAGCTTTCTTT.

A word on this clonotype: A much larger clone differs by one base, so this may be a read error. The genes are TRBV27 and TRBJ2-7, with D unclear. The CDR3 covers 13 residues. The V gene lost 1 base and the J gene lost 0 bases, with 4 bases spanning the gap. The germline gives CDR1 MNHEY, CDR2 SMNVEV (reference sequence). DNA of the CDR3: TGTGCCAGCAGTTTATTCCCCTCCTACGAGCAGTACTTC. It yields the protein CASSLFPSYEQYF.

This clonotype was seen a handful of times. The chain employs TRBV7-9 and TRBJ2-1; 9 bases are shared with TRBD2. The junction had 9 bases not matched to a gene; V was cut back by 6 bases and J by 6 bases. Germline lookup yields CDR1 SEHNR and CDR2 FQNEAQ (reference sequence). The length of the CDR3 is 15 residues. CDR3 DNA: TGTGCCAGCAGTCCCCCGCTAGCGGGGACCAATGAGCAGTTCTTC. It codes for CASSPPLAGTNEQFF.

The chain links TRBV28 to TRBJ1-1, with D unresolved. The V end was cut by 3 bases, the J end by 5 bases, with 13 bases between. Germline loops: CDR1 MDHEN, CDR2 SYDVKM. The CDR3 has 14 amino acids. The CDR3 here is CASSLWREGTEAFF. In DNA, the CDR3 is TGTGCCAGCAGTTTGTGGAGGGAGGGAACTGAAGCTTTCTTT. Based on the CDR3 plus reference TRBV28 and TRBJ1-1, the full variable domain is DVKVTQSSRYLVKRTGEKVFLECVQDMDHENMFWYRQDPGLGLRLIYFSYDVKMKEKGDIPEGYSVSREKKERFSLILESASTNQTSMYLCASSLWREGTEAFFGQGTRLTVV.

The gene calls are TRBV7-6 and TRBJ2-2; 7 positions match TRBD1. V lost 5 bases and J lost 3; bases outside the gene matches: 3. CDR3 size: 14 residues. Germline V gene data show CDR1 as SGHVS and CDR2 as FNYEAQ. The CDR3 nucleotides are TGTGCCAGCAGCCCGACAGGGTACACCGGGGAGCTGTTTTTT. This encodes CASSPTGYTGELFF.

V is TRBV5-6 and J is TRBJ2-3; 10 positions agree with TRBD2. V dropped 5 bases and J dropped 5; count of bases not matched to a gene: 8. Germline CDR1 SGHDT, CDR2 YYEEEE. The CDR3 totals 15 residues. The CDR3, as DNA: TGTGCCAGCAGGCCTAGCGGGGGAGGTGGAGATACGCAGTATTTT. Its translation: CASRPSGGGGDTQYF.

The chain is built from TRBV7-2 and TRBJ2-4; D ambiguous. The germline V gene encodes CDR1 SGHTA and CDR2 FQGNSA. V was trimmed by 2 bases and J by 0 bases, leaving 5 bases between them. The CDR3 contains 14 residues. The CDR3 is CASSLRVAKNIQYF. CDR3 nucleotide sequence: TGTGCCAGCAGCTTAAGGGTAGCCAAAAACATTCAGTACTTC.

The CDR3 sequence is CAWSVRGQGHSPLHF. CDR3 in DNA: TGTGCCTGGAGTGTCCGAGGACAGGGCCATTCACCCCTCCACTTT. The rearrangement uses TRBV30 and TRBJ1-6; 8 positions match TRBD1. The CDR3 spans 15 residues. CDR1 and CDR2 (germline): GTSNPN, SVGIG (reference sequence). J was trimmed by 8 bases and V by 0 bases; bases with no gene match: 6.